These T cell receptor beta chains were read from a single sample in a study of neurological immune-mediated disorders. In TCRdb, the 5' RACE reads were re-called with MiXCR into one record per CDR3 protein. Of 20,000 or so distinct CDR3 sequences in the sample, less than 3.5% were seen once. Sequencing was performed on PBMCs. The receptor source for this set is a woman younger than 30 with multiple sclerosis. Both conserved end residues are part of each CDR3. The order of the fields is J gene, clone size, V gene, D gene, CDR3 DNA, CDR3 protein. The D gene is left open where the match is weak. Expanded clones get a size class; other rows say once, few or many, or leave the size out.

J gene: TRBJ2-5; clone size: medium-sized; V gene: TRBV7-6; D gene: TRBD2; CDR3 DNA: TGTGCCAGCAGCCCCGGTGAACTAGCGGGGCGCGGGGAGACCCAGTACTTC; CDR3 protein: CASSPGELAGRGETQYF
J gene: TRBJ2-5; clone size: medium-sized; V gene: TRBV20-1; D gene: -; CDR3 DNA: TGCAGTGCTAGAGGTCTAGTAGTTATGGAGACCCAGTACTTC; CDR3 protein: CSARGLVVMETQYF
J gene: TRBJ1-1; clone size: many; V gene: TRBV6-6; D gene: -; CDR3 DNA: TGTGCCACCGCGCCCCGACAGATAATGAACACTGAAGCTTTCTTT; CDR3 protein: CATAPRQIMNTEAFF
J gene: TRBJ2-2; clone size: many; V gene: TRBV3-1; D gene: -; CDR3 DNA: TGTGCCAGCAGGGCAATTACCGGGGAGCTGTTTTTT; CDR3 protein: CASRAITGELFF
J gene: TRBJ2-3; clone size: many; V gene: TRBV7-3; D gene: -; CDR3 DNA: TGTGCCAGCAGCCCCCGCGGGGGCCGTTTAGATACGCAGTATTTT; CDR3 protein: CASSPRGGRLDTQYF
J gene: TRBJ1-1; clone size: medium-sized; V gene: TRBV12-3/TRBV12-4; D gene: -; CDR3 DNA: TGTGCCAGCAGTTTAGAGGCGACAGCGAACACTGAAGCTTTCTTT; CDR3 protein: CASSLEATANTEAFF
J gene: TRBJ1-2; clone size: medium-sized; V gene: TRBV28; D gene: -; CDR3 DNA: TGTGCCAGCATCCGGACCCCGGGGAATGGCTACACCTTC; CDR3 protein: CASIRTPGNGYTF
J gene: TRBJ2-1; clone size: many; V gene: TRBV7-6; D gene: -; CDR3 DNA: TGTGCCAGCAGCTTAGTGGGACTCGACGACAATGAGCAGTTCTTC; CDR3 protein: CASSLVGLDDNEQFF
J gene: TRBJ1-1; clone size: many; V gene: TRBV10-3; D gene: -; CDR3 DNA: TGTGCCATCAGCGCCTCGGATACAGGATCGTCCACTGAAGCTTTCTTT; CDR3 protein: CAISASDTGSSTEAFF
J gene: TRBJ2-5; clone size: -; V gene: TRBV20-1; D gene: -; CDR3 DNA: TGCAGTGCTTTAAGACTAGATGGAGAGACCCAGTACTTC; CDR3 protein: CSALRLDGETQYF
J gene: TRBJ1-2; clone size: many; V gene: TRBV27; D gene: -; CDR3 DNA: TGTGCCAGCCTACCCCAGGGGATTGGTTTTTATGGCTACACCTTC; CDR3 protein: CASLPQGIGFYGYTF